This passage covers 10 T cell receptor beta chains from one sample sequenced in a study of OX40 agonist ivuxolimab in advanced cancers. Repertoires were generated with immunoSEQ multiplex PCR, while TCRdb's copy carries only in-frame clones and drops some. The sample contains under 85,000 clones, around 94% of which appear only once. This sample comprised CD4+ or CD8+ T cells sorted from blood, obtained in a trial of the OX40 agonist ivuxolimab. These receptor sequences come from an adult with an advanced solid tumor such as melanoma, head and neck, liver or kidney cancer.

The genes are TRBV2 and TRBJ2-7, with 10 bases that match TRBD1. Germline CDR1 reads SNHLY; CDR2 reads FYNNEI. J gave up 5 bases and V 7 bases, and 8 bases lay outside the gene matches. The CDR3 loop spans 14 amino acids. The CDR3 bases are TGTGCCAGCATCCCGGGACAGGGGAGCCACGAGCAGTACTTC. Encoded protein: CASIPGQGSHEQYF.

The J gene is TRBJ2-7, the V gene TRBV4-1; D call uncertain. V lost 1 base, J lost 3 bases, and 13 bases lay in between. Looked up from germline, CDR1 is MGHRA and CDR2 is YSYEKL. The CDR3 consists of 15 residues. As DNA, the CDR3 is TGCGCCAGCAGCCAAGCCGACACCTCAGACTACGAGCAGTACTTC. Translation gives CASSQADTSDYEQYF.

This CDR3 reads CASSSELAGEETQYF. For the CDR3, the DNA is TGTGCCAGCAGCTCCGAACTAGCGGGAGAAGAGACCCAGTACTTC. The chain couples TRBV7-9 to TRBJ2-5, with 11 bases fitting TRBD2. In germline, CDR1 is SEHNR, CDR2 FQNEAQ (reference sequence). This CDR3 region has 15 residues. Trimming removed 4 bases from V and 3 bases from J; junction bases left unmatched: 4.

The chain recombines TRBV4-3 with TRBJ2-7, with 9 bases aligning to TRBD2. This CDR3 has 15 residues. Looked up from germline, CDR1 is LGHNA and CDR2 is YSLEER. V gave up 1 base and J gave up 0 bases; unmatched junction bases: 1. CDR3 region: CASSQGLAASYEQYF. DNA for the CDR3: TGCGCCAGCAGCCAAGGACTAGCGGCCTCCTACGAGCAGTACTTC.

This rearrangement joins TRBV5-4 to TRBJ2-7; D may be TRBD1 (5 bases). Germline V CDR1 and CDR2: SGHNT, YYREEE (reference sequence). The V and J ends lost 0 bases and 3 bases respectively, with 10 bases between them. This CDR3 has 14 amino acids. The CDR3 loop is CASSLGPQDYEQYF. For the CDR3, the DNA is TGTGCCAGCAGCTTGGGTCCACAGGACTACGAGCAGTACTTC.

The chain combines TRBV7-3 with TRBJ2-5, with D perhaps matching TRBD2 (5 bases). Trimming stripped 0 bases from V and 3 bases from J, with 8 bases between. The V gene's germline CDR1 is SGHTA and CDR2 FQGTGA. The CDR3 is 14 residues long. This CDR3 is CASSLTLGKETQYF. CDR3 sequence (DNA): TGTGCCAGCAGCTTAACCCTCGGGAAAGAGACCCAGTACTTC. The complete variable domain, with remaining parts taken from reference TRBV7-3 and TRBJ2-5, reads GAGVSQTPSNKVTEKGKYVELRCDPISGHTALYWYRQSLGQGPEFLIYFQGTGAADDSGLPNDRFFAVRPEGSVSTLKIQRTERGDSAVYLCASSLTLGKETQYFGPGTRLLVL.

The chain has TRBV5-5 and TRBJ2-7; 7 bases match TRBD1. In germline, CDR1 is SGHKS, CDR2 YYEKEE (reference sequence). V lost 2 bases and J lost 6; bases outside the gene matches: 8. The CDR3 extends over 14 amino acids. CDR3 coding DNA: TGTGCCAGCAGCTTTAACAGGGGATATTTCGAGCAGTACTTC. It is translated as CASSFNRGYFEQYF.

The rearrangement links TRBV23-1 to TRBJ2-7; 7 positions match TRBD1. TRBV23-1 is filed as an ORF, its function uncertain. The CDR3 extends over 17 amino acids. The V gene end was trimmed by 2 bases and the J gene end by 4 bases; junction bases not matched to a gene: 14. Here the CDR3 DNA reads TGCGCCAGCAGTCAACCGGGGCCGGGACAGCCCCTTTACGAGCAGTACTTC. This sequence encodes CASSQPGPGQPLYEQYF.

The chain joins TRBV7-9 to TRBJ2-2; TRBD2 is a possible D gene (5 bases). Germline V gene sequence: CDR1 SEHNR, CDR2 FQNEAQ (reference sequence). The length of the CDR3 is 16 residues. The ends were cut back, 5 bases at V and 1 base at J, with 14 bases in the middle. CDR3 in amino acids: CASSPVTGMNTGELFF. The CDR3 DNA follows: TGTGCCAGCAGCCCCGTTACCGGGATGAACACCGGGGAGCTGTTTTTT. The complete variable domain, with remaining parts taken from reference TRBV7-9 and TRBJ2-2, reads DTGVSQNPRHKITKRGQNVTFRCDPISEHNRLYWYRQTLGQGPEFLTYFQNEAQLEKSRLLSDRFSAERPKGSFSTLEIQRTEQGDSAMYLCASSPVTGMNTGELFFGEGSRLTVL.

The chain recombines TRBV5-8 with TRBJ2-7; D gene ambiguous. Germline V gives CDR1 SGHTS, CDR2 YDEGEE. This CDR3 has 15 amino acids. Trimming removed 5 bases at V and 2 bases at J, with 17 bases between. The DNA for the CDR3 is TGTGCCAGCAGAGCAGGACCTGCTGGGGCCTACGAGCAGTACTTC. Translating it yields CASRAGPAGAYEQYF.